Described below is a single T cell receptor beta chain sequence and its context. No antigen is known for it. Trimming pared 3 bases from V and 1 base from J, leaving 22 bases between. CDR3 length: 18 residues. The germline V gene has CDR1 SGHTA and CDR2 FQGNSA. The data were taken from a study of STAT5B mutations in CD4+ large granular lymphocyte leukemia. At the level of the study: Healthy donors showed HLA-associated enrichment of the CDR3 'QG' motif. The study's findings and limits: About 24% of private leukemic clonotypes occurred rarely in other patients' non-leukemic repertoires. Top patient clones used TRBV06 genes more often: 8/27 versus 2/35 in controls.

Profiling relied on immunoSEQ multiplex PCR, and the TCRdb table lists in-frame clones only, not all of them. The sample consists of about 31,000 clones, roughly nine tenths of them appearing once. This chain uses TRBV7-2 with TRBJ2-7; D is ambiguous. The TCR originated in a human donor in good health. Sequencing was carried out using CD4+ T cells from blood buffy coats. The CDR3 here is CASSLYRGAALYSYEQYF. Written as DNA, the CDR3 is TGTGCCAGCAGCTTGTATCGTGGCGCCGCACTTTATTCCTACGAGCAGTACTTC.